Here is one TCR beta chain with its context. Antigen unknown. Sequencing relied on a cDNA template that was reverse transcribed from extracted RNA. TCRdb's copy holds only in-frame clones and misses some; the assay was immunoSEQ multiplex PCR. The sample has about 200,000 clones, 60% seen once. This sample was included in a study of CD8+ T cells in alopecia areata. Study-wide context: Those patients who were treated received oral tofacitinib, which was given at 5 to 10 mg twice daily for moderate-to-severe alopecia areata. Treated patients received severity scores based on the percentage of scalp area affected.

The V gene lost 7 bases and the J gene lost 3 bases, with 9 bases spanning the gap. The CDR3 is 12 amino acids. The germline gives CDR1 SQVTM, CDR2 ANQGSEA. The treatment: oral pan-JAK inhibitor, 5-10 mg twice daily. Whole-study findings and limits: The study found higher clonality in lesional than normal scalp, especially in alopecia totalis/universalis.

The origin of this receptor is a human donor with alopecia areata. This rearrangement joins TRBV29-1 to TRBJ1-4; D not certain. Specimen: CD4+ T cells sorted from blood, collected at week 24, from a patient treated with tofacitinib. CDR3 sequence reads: CSAARANEKLFF. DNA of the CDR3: TGCAGCGCTGCCCGAGCTAATGAAAAACTGTTTTTT.